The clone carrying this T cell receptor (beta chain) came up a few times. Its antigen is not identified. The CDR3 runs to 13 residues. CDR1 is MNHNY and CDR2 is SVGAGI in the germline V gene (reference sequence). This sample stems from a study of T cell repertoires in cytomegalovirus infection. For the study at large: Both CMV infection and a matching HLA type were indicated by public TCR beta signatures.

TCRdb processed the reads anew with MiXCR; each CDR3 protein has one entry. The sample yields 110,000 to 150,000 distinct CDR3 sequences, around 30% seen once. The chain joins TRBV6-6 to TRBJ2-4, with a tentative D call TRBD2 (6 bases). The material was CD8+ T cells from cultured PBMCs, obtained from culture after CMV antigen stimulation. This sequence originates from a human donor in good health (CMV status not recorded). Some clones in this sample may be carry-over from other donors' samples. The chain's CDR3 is CATEGSDKNIQYF. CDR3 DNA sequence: TGTGCGACGGAGGGGAGCGACAAAAACATTCAGTACTTC.